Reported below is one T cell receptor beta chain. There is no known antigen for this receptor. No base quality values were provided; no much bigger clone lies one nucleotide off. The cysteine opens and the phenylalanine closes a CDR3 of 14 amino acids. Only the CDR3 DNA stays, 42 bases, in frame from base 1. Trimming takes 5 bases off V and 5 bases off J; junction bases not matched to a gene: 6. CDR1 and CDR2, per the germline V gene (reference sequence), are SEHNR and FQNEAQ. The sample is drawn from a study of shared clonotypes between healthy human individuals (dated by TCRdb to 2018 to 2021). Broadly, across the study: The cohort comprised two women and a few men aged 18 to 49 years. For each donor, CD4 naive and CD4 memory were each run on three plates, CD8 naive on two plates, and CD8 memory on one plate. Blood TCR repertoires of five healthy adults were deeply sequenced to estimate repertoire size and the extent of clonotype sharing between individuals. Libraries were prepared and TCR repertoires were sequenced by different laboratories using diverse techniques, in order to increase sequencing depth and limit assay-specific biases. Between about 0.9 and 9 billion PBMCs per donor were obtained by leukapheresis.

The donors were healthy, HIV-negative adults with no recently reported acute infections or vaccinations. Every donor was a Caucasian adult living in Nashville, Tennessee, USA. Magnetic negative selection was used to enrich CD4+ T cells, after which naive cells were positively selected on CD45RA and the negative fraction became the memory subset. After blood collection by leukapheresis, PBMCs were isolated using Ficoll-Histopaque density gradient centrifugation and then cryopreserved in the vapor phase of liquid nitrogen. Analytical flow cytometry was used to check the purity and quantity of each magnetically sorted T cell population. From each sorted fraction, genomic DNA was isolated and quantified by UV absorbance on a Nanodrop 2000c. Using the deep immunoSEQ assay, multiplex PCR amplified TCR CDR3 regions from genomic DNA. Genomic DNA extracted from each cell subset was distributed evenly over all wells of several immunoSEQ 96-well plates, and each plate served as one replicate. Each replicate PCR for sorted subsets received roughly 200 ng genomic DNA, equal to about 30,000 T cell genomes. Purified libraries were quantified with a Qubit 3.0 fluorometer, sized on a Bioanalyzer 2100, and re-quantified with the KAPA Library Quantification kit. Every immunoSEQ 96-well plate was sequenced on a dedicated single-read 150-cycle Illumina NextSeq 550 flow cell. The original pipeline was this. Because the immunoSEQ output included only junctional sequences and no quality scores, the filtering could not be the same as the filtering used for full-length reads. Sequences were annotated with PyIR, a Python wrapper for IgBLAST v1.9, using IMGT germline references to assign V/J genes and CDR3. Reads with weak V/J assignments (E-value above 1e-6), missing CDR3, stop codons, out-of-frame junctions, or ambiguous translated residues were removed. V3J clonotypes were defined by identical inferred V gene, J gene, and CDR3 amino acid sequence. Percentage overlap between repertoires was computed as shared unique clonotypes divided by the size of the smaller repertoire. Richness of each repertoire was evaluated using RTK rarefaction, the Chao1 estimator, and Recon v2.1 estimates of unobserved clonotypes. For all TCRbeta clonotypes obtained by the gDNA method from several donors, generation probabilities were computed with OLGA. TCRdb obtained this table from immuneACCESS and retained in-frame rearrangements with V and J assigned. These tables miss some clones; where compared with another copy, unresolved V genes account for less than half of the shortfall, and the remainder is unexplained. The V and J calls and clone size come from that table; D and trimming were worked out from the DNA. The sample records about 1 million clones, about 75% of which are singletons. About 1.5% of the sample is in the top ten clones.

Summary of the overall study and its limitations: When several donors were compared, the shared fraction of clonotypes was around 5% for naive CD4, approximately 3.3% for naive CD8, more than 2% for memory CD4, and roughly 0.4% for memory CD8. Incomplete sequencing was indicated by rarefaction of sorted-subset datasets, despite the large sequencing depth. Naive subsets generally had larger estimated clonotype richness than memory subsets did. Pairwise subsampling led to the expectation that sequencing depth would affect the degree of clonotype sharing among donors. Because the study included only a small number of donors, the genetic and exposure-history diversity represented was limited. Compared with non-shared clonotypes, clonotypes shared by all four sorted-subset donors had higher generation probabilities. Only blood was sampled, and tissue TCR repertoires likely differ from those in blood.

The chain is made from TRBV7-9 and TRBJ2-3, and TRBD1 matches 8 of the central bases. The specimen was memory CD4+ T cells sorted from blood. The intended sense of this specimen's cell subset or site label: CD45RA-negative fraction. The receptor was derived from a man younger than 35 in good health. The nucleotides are TGTGCCAGCAGCCCGGTCAGGGGGCAAGATACGCAGTATTTT. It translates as CASSPVRGQDTQYF.